Below, one T cell receptor beta chain is given with its context. Its target is not known. Authors of the study amplified TCR beta CDR3 regions from RNA transcripts. The study used the HTBI primer set for a first-round RT-PCR of the TCR CDR3. TCRdb independently ran MiXCR on the multiplex PCR reads; one entry per CDR3 protein. The sample gives around 800,000 distinct CDR3 sequences, around 38% of which show up once; around 9.3% is in the top ten. The data originate from a study of T cells in Graves' hyperthyroidism and ophthalmopathy. Points from the study as a whole: The model predicted ophthalmopathy a median roughly 6.5 months before onset. Most thyroid-expanded clonotypes above 0.001 were also found in blood.

Uncontrolled infection, other autoimmune disease, pregnancy or lactation excluded patients. On the basis of clinical symptoms, serum thyroxine and TRAb, thyroid ultrasound and orbital computed tomography, diagnoses were made. The V end was cut by 4 bases, the J end by 3 bases, with 11 bases between. Germline V gene data show CDR1 as SGHNT and CDR2 as YYREEE (reference sequence). The CDR3 loop spans 15 amino acids. The specimen was blood. V is TRBV5-4 and J is TRBJ2-6; D is possibly TRBD1 or TRBD2 (5 bases each). The origin of this receptor is a man between 18 and 35 years old with Graves' hyperthyroidism. The chain's CDR3 is CASSIWDLGANVLTF. The CDR3 region has the DNA TGTGCCAGCAGCATCTGGGACCTTGGGGCCAACGTCCTGACTTTC. Filled out from reference TRBV5-4 and TRBJ2-6, the complete variable domain reads ETGVTQSPTHLIKTRGQQVTLRCSSQSGHNTVSWYQQALGQGPQFIFQYYREEENGRGNFPPRFSGLQFPNYSSELNVNALELDDSALYLCASSIWDLGANVLTFGAGSRLTVL.